This T cell receptor beta chain was profiled in a study of response to subunit inactivated influenza vaccine. The study, taken as a whole, reports: Authors suggested each seasonal influenza vaccination recruits few new T cells.

This clonotype was observed a handful of times. What it binds is not known. One entry per CDR3 protein results from TCRdb running MiXCR on the RT-PCR reads. The sample records 200,000 to 300,000 distinct CDR3 sequences, less than 15% being singletons. This sequence was found in a man aged 45-65 years who received an inactivated influenza vaccine. This material consisted of non-naive T cells sorted from PBMCs, taken around 14 days before vaccination.

In nucleotides, the CDR3 is TGTGCCAGCAGTTTTCTAGCTTCCGAGCAGTACTTC. Amino acids: CASSFLASEQYF. This rearrangement joins TRBV2 to TRBJ2-7; tentative D call: TRBD2 (5 bases). Germline assignment: CDR1 SNHLY and CDR2 FYNNEI. V dropped 5 bases and J dropped 6 bases, with 11 bases sitting between them. The CDR3 sequence is 12 residues long.